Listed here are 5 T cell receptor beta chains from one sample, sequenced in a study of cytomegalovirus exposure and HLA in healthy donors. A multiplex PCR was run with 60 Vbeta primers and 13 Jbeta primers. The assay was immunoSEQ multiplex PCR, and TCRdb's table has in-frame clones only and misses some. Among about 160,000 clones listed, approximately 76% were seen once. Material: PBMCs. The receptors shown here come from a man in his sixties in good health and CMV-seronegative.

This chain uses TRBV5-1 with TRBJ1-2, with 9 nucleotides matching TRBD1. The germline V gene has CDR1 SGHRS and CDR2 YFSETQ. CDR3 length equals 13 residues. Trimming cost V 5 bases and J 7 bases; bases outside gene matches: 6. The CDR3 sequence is CASSLTGGSGYTF. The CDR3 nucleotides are TGCGCCAGCAGTCTAACAGGGGGCTCTGGCTACACCTTC.

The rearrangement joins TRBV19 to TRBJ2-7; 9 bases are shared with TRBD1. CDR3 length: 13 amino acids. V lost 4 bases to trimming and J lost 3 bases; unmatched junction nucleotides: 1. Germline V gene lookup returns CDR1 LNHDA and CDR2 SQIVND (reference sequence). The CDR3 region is CASSRGQGYEQYF. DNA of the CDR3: TGTGCCAGTAGTAGGGGACAGGGCTACGAGCAGTACTTC.

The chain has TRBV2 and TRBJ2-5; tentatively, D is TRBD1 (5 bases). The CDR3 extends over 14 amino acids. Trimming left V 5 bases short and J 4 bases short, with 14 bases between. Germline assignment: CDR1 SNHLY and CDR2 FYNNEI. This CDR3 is CASSFLTGAETQYF. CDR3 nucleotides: TGTGCCAGCAGTTTCTTAACAGGCGCAGAGACCCAGTACTTC.

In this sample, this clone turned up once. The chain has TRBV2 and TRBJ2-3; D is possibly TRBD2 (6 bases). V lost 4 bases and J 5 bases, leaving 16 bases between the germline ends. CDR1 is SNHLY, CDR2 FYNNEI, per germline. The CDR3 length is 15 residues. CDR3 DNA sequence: TGTGCCAGCAGTGCTCGGGGGACTTCCGGAGATACGCAGTATTTT. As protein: CASSARGTSGDTQYF.

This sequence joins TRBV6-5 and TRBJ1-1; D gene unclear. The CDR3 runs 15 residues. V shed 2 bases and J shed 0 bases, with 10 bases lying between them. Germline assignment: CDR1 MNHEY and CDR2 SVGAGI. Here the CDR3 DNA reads TGTGCCAGCAGTTACGCGGCAGTCATGAACACTGAAGCTTTCTTT. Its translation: CASSYAAVMNTEAFF.